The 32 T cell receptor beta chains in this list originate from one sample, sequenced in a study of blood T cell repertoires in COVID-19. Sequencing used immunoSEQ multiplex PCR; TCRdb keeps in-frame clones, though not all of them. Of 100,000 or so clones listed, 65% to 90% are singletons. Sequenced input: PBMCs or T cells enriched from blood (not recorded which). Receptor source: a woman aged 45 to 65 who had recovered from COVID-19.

The CDR3 region is CASSSPMAGGREQYF. In DNA, the CDR3 is TGTGCCAGCAGTTCCCCGATGGCGGGGGGAAGGGAGCAGTACTTC. The V call is TRBV28, the J call TRBJ2-7, with 8 bases matching TRBD2. Germline V gives CDR1 MDHEN, CDR2 SYDVKM. V trimming: 4 bases; J trimming: 7 bases; junction bases outside the gene matches: 12. This CDR3 region has 15 residues.

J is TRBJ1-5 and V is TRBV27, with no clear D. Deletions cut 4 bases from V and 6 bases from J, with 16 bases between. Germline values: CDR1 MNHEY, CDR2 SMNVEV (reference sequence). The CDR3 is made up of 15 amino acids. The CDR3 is CASSSFGRSGQPQHF. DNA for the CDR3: TGTGCCAGCAGTTCGTTCGGGAGAAGCGGTCAGCCCCAGCATTTT.

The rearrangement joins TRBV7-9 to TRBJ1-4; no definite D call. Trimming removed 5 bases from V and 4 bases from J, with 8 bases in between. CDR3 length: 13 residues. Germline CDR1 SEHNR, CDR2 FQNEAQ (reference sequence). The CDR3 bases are TGTGCCAGCAGCGCCGTTAGTAATGAAAAACTGTTTTTT. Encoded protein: CASSAVSNEKLFF.

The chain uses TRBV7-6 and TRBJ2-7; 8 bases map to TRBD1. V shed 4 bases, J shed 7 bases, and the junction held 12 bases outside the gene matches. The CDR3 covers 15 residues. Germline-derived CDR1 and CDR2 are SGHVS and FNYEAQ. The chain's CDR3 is CASSSEAGTGREQYF. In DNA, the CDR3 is TGTGCCAGCAGCTCAGAAGCCGGGACAGGCCGAGAGCAGTACTTC.

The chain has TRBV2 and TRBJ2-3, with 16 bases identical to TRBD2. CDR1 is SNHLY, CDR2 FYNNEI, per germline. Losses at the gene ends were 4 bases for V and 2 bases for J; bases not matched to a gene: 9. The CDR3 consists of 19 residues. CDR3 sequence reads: CASSVGLAGGPSSTDTQYF. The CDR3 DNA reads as TGTGCCAGCAGTGTGGGACTAGCGGGGGGGCCGTCCTCCACAGATACGCAGTATTTT.

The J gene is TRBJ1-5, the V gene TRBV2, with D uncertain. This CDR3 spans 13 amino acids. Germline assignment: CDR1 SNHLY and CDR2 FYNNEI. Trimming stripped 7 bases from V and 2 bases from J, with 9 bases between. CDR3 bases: TGTGCCAGCATGGAGGATGGCAATCAGCCCCAGCATTTT. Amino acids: CASMEDGNQPQHF.

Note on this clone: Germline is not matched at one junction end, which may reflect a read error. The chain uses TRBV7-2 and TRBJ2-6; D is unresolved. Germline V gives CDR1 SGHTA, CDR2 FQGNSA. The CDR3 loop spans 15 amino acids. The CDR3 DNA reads TGTGCCACCAGCATTTTCCTAGCTGGGGCCAACGTCCTGACTTTC. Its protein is CATSIFLAGANVLTF.

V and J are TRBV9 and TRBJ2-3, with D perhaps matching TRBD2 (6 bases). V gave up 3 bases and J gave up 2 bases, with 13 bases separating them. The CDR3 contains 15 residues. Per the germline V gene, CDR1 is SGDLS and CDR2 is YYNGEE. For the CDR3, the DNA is TGTGCCAGCAGCGCGCGGAGGCGGGACACAGATACGCAGTATTTT. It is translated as CASSARRRDTDTQYF. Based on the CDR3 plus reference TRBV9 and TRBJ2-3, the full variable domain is DSGVTQTPKHLITATGQRVTLRCSPRSGDLSVYWYQQSLDQGLQFLIQYYNGEERAKGNILERFSAQQFPDLHSELNLSSLELGDSALYFCASSARRRDTDTQYFGPGTRLTVL.

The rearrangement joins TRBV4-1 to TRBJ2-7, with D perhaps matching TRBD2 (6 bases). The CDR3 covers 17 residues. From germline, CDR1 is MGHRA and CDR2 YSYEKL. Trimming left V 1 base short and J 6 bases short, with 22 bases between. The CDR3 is CASSQADLGLPRGEQYF. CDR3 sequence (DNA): TGCGCCAGCAGCCAAGCCGATTTGGGACTGCCCCGCGGCGAGCAGTACTTC.

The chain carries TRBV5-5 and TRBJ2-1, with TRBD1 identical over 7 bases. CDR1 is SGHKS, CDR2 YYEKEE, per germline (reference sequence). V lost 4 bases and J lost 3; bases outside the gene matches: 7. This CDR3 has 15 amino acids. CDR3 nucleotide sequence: TGTGCCAGCAGCCTGGCCCACAGGGGCTACAATGAGCAGTTCTTC. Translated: CASSLAHRGYNEQFF.

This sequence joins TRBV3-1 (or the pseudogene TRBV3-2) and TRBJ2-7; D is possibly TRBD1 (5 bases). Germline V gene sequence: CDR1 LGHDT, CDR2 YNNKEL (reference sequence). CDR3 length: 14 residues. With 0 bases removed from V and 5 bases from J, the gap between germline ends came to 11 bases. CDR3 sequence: CASSQDQGTDEQYF. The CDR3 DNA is TGTGCCAGCAGCCAAGATCAGGGTACGGACGAGCAGTACTTC.

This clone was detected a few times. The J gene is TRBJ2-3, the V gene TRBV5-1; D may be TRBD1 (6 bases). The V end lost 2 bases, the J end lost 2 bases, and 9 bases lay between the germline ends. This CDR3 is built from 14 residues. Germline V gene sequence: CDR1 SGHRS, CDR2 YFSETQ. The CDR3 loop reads CASSFGQNTDTQYF. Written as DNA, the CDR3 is TGCGCCAGCAGCTTTGGACAGAACACAGATACGCAGTATTTT.

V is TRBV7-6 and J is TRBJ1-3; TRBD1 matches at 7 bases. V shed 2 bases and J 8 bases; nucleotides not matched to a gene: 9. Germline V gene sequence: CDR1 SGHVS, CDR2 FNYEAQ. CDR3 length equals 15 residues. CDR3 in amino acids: CASSLSGARGDTIYF. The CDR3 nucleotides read TGTGCCAGCAGCTTAAGCGGAGCCAGGGGGGACACCATATATTTT.

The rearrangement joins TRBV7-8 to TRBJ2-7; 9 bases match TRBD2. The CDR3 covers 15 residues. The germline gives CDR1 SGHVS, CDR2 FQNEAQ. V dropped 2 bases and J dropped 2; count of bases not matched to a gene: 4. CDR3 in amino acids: CASSLLAGSTYEQYF. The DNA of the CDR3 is TGTGCCAGCAGCTTACTAGCGGGGAGCACCTACGAGCAGTACTTC.

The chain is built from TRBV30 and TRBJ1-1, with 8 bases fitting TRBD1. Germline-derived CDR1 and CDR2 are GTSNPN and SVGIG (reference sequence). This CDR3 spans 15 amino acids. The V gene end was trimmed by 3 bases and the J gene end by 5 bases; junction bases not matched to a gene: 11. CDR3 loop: CAWSEEDRGWTEAFF. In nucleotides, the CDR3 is TGTGCCTGGAGCGAAGAAGACAGGGGTTGGACTGAAGCTTTCTTT.

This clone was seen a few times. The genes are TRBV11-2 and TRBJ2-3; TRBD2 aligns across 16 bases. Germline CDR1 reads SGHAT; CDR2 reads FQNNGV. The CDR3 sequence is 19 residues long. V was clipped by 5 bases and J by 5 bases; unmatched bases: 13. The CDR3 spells CASSLTQGLAGGPRDTQYF. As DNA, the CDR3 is TGTGCCAGCAGCCTAACACAGGGACTAGCGGGGGGGCCGAGAGATACGCAGTATTTT.

DNA for the CDR3: TGTGCCAGCCGACTAGCGCCAGTCTACGAGCAGTACTTC. Translating it yields CASRLAPVYEQYF. The rearrangement uses TRBV6-5 and TRBJ2-7; 8 positions agree with TRBD2. The CDR3 runs 13 residues. V was pared by 8 bases and J by 3 bases, with 6 bases of the junction left unmatched. The germline V gene has CDR1 MNHEY and CDR2 SVGAGI.

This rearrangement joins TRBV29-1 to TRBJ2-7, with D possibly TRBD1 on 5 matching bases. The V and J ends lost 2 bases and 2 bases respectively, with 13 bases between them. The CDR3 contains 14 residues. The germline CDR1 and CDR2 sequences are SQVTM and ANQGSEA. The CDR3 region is CSVEIREKAYEQYF. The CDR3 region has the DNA TGCAGCGTTGAAATCAGGGAAAAGGCCTACGAGCAGTACTTC.

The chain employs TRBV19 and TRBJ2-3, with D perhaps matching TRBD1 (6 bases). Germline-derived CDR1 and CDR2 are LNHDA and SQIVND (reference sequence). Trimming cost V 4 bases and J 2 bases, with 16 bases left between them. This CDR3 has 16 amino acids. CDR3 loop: CASSRDTSKPTDTQYF. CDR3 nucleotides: TGTGCCAGTAGTAGGGACACTTCAAAACCCACAGATACGCAGTATTTT.

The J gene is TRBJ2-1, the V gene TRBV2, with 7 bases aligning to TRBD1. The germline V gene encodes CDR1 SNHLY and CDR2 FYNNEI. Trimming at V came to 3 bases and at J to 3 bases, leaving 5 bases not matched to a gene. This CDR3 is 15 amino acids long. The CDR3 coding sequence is TGTGCCAGCAGTGAGGGACAGCGCAGCTACAATGAGCAGTTCTTC. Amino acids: CASSEGQRSYNEQFF.

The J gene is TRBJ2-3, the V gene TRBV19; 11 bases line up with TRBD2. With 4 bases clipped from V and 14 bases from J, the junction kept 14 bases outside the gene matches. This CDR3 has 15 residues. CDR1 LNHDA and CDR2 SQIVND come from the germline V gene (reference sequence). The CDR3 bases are TGTGCCAGTAGTAAGGACGGGACTAGCGGTGTTTCATGGTATTTT. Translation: CASSKDGTSGVSWYF.

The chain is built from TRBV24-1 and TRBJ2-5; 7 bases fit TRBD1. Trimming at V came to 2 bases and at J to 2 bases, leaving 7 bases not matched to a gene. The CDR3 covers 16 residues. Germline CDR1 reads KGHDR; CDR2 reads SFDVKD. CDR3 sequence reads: CATSDSFRTGQETQYF. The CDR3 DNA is TGTGCCACCAGTGATTCATTCCGGACAGGACAAGAGACCCAGTACTTC.

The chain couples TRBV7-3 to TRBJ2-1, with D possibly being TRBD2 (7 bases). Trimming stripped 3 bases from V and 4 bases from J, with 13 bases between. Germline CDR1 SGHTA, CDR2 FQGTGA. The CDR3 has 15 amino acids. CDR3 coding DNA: TGTGCCAGCAGCTTTACGGGGGGCGTGTACAATGAGCAGTTCTTC. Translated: CASSFTGGVYNEQFF.

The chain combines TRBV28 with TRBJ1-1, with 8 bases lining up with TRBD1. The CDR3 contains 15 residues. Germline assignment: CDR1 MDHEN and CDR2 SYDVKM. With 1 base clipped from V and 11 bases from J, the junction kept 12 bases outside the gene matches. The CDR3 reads CASSLSRTGSAKAFF. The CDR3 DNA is TGTGCCAGCAGTTTATCCAGGACAGGGTCTGCGAAGGCTTTCTTT.

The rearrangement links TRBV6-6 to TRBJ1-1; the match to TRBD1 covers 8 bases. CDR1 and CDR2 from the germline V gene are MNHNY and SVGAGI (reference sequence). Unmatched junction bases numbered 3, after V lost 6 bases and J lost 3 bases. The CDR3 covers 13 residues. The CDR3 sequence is CASRQGEDTEAFF. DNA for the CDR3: TGTGCCAGCAGACAGGGGGAGGACACTGAAGCTTTCTTT.

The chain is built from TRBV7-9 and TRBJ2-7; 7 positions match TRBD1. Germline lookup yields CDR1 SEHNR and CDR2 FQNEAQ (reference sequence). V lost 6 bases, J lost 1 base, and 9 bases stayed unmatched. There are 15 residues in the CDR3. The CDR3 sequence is CASSLDRDGSYEQYF. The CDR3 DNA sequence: TGTGCCAGCAGTCTAGACAGGGATGGATCCTACGAGCAGTACTTC.

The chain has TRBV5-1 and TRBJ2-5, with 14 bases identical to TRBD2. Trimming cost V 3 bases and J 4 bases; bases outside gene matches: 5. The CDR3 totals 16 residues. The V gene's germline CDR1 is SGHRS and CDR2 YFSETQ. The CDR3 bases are TGCGCCAGCAGCTCGACTAGCGGGGGGGCGGGAGAGACCCAGTACTTC. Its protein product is CASSSTSGGAGETQYF.

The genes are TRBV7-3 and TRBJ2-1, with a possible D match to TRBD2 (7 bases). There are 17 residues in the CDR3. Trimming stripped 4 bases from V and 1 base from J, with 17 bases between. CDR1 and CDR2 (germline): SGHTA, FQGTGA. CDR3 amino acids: CASSSWGRGASYNEQFF. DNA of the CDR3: TGTGCCAGCAGCTCCTGGGGCCGGGGGGCATCCTACAATGAGCAGTTCTTC.

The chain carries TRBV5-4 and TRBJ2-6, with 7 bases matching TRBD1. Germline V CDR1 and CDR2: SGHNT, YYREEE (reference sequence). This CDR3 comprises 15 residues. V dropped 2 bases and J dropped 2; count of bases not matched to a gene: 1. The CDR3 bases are TGTGCCAGCAGCTTACAGGGGACTGGGGCCAACGTCCTGACTTTC. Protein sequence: CASSLQGTGANVLTF.

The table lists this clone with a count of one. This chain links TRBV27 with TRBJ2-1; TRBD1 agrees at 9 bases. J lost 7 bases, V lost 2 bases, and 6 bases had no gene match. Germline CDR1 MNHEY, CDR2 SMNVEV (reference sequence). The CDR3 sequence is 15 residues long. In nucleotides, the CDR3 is TGTGCCAGCAGTTTACTGGGACAGGGATTTAATGAGCAGTTCTTC. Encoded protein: CASSLLGQGFNEQFF.

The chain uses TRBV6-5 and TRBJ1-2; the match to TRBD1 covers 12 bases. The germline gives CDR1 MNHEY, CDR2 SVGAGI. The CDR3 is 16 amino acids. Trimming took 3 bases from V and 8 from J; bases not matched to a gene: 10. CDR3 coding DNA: TGTGCCAGCAGTTATGGGACAGGGGGCGCCAGGGGCGGCTACACCTTC. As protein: CASSYGTGGARGGYTF.

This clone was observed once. The CDR3 nucleotides are TGTGCCATCAGTGATCAGGTTGGGAGCAATCAGCCCCAGCATTTT. Translated: CAISDQVGSNQPQHF. The rearrangement uses TRBV10-3 and TRBJ1-5; D not certain. Germline CDR1 reads ENHRY; CDR2 reads SYGVKD. The V gene lost 3 bases and the J gene lost 1 base, with 10 bases spanning the gap. This CDR3 has 15 amino acids.